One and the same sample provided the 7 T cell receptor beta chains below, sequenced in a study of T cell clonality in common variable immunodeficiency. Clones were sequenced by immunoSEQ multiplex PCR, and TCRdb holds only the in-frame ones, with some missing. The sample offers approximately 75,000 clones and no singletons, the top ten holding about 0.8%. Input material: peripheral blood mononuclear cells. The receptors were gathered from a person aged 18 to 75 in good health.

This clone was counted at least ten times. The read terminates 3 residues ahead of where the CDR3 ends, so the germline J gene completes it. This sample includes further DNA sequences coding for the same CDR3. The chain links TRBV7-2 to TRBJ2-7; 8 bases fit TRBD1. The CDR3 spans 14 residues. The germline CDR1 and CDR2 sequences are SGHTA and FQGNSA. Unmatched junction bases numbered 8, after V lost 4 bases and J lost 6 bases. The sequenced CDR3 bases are TGTGCCAGCAGCTCAAACAGGGGGTCTGGCGAG. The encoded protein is CASSSNRGSGE. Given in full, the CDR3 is CASSSNRGSGEQYF.

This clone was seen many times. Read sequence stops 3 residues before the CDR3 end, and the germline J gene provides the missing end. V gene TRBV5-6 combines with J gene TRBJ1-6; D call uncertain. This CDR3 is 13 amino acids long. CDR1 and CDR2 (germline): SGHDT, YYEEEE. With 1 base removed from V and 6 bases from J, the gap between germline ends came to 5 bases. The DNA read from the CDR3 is TGTGCCAGCAGCTTGACCAGTAATTCACCC. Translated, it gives CASSLTSNSP. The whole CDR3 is CASSLTSNSPLHF.

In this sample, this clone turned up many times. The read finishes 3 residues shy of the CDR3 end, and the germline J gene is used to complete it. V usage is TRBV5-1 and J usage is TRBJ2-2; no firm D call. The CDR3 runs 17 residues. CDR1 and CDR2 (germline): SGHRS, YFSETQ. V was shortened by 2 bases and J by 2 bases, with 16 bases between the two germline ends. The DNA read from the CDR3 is TGCGCCAGCAGCTTCACCCTGCAAGCCCTCAACACCGGGGAG. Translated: CASSFTLQALNTGE. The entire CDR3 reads CASSFTLQALNTGELFF.

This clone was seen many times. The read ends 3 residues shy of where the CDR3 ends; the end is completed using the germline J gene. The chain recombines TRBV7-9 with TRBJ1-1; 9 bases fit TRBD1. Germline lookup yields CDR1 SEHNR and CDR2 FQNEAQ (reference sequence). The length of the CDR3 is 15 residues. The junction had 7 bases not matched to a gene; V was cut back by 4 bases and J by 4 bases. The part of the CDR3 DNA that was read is TGTGCCAGCAGCTCCCGGACAGGGGAGGGCACTGAA. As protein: CASSSRTGEGTE. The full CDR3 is CASSSRTGEGTEAFF.

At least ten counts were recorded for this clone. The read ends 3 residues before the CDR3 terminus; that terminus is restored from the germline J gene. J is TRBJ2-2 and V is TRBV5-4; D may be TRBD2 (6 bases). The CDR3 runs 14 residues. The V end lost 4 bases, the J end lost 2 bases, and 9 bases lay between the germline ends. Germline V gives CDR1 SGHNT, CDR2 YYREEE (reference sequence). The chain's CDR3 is CASSRGINTGELFF. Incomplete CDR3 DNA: TGTGCCAGCAGCCGCGGGATTAACACCGGGGAG.

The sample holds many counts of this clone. The sequenced part of the CDR3 DNA is TGTGCCAGCAGCAGGATGGCGGAGAGCTCCTACGAG. This encodes CASSRMAESSYE. The complete CDR3 reads CASSRMAESSYEQYF. The chain joins TRBV5-4 to TRBJ2-7, with no clear D. The read ends 3 residues early relative to the CDR3; the germline J gene fills the gap. The CDR3 loop spans 15 amino acids. CDR1 and CDR2 from the germline V gene are SGHNT and YYREEE (reference sequence). V gave up 4 bases and J gave up 0 bases, with 14 bases separating them.

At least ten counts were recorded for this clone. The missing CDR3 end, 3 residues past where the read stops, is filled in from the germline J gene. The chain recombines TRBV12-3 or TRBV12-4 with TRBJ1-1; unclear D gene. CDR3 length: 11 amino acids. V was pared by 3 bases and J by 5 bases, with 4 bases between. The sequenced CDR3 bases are TGTGCCAGCAGTTTCGGGACTGAA. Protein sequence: CASSFGTE. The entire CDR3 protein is CASSFGTEAFF.